This TCR beta chain emerged from a study of CD8 T cells in Susac syndrome. From blood CD8+ and CD4+ T cells, TCR beta sequences were generated. Age- and sex-matched healthy donors served as the control group. The RNA, about 0.45 to 1 ug, was put through reverse transcription using random hexamers. The method of amplification for TCR beta CDR3 was immunoSEQ multiplex PCR, covering 54 Vbeta and 13 Jbeta. Via MiXCR, TCRdb re-called the immunoSEQ multiplex PCR reads, giving one row per CDR3 protein. The sample contains 100,000 to 150,000 distinct CDR3 sequences, around 94% of which appear only once. Germline-derived CDR1 and CDR2 are DFQATT and SNEGSKA (reference sequence). Trimming removed 3 bases from V and 4 bases from J; junction bases left unmatched: 6. This CDR3 contains 14 residues.

The chain combines TRBV20-1 with TRBJ2-7; the match to TRBD2 covers 10 bases. The sequence was obtained from a human donor in good health. Material: CD4+ T cells from PBMCs. CDR3 loop: CSARQAGGLYEQYF. The CDR3, as DNA: TGCAGTGCTAGGCAAGCGGGAGGGCTATACGAGCAGTACTTC.